The clone carrying this TCR beta chain has at least ten counts. Its matching antigen is unknown. The germline CDR1 and CDR2 sequences are LGHNA and YSLEER. V lost 1 base and J lost 1; bases outside the gene matches: 3. The CDR3 totals 15 residues. In making TCR beta libraries, quantitative 5'-RACE with molecular barcodes was used. Via MiXCR, TCRdb re-called the 5' RACE reads, giving one row per CDR3 protein. The sample holds about 510,000 distinct CDR3 sequences, approximately 5% seen once. The data derive from a study of CD8 T cells in ankylosing spondylitis. Findings and limits, study-wide: Characteristic, it appeared, of ankylosing spondylitis blood was a TCR beta motif of 7 or 8 highly homologous variants. Within matched ankylosing spondylitis synovial fluid, disease-linked clones were reportedly significantly enriched. Relatively scarce in peripheral blood, disease-linked clones were CD8+.

This receptor was taken from a male donor with ankylosing spondylitis. Material for sequencing was blood, either unsorted or a sorted T cell fraction (not recorded which). J is TRBJ1-1 and V is TRBV4-3; TRBD1 aligns across 7 bases. CDR3 nucleotides: TGCGCCAGCAGCCAAGGACAGGGTCGGAACACTGAAGCTTTCTTT. Protein sequence: CASSQGQGRNTEAFF.